This T cell receptor beta chain derives from a study of T-cell memory formation after mild COVID-19 (dated by TCRdb to the early 2020s). With regard to the full study: TCR sequence clusters from the two donors were largely donor specific. Longitudinal TCRalpha and TCRbeta repertoire sequencing tracked T-cell clones expanding and contracting after mild COVID-19 in a couple of donors. Two young, previously healthy adult volunteers, one female and one male, were included in the cohort. Results the study describes overall, beyond this receptor: SARS-CoV-2 specificity of the second-wave clones peaking on day 37 was not confirmed. The detection of some responding clones in pre-infection memory suggests that pre-existing cross-reactive memory T cells joined the SARS-CoV-2 response. The study covered only two mild cases, and larger cohorts including severe cases with pre-infection samples were considered necessary. Contracting CD4+ clones were located mainly in the CM and EM memory subsets, whereas CD8+ clones were found to be enriched in EMRA. Clones that contracted from day 15 to 85 showed balanced CD4/CD8 phenotypes, whereas a second wave of clones that expanded from day 15 to 37 leaned towards CD4+.

Ficoll-Paque density gradient centrifugation was the method used to isolate PBMCs. This clonotype appeared a few times. Its antigen remains unidentified. The input lacks base qualities; no much larger clone sits a single base away. TCRdb shows the sequencer as Illumina NovaSeq 6000. TCRalpha and TCRbeta cDNA libraries were constructed by 5'RACE with constant-segment primers, with sample barcodes and unique molecular identifiers being introduced. RNA was extracted from every sample with Trizol reagent. Libraries were amplified in two PCR steps, with a second sample barcode and Illumina TruSeq adapters added in the second step. The libraries were sequenced on an Illumina NovaSeq using 2 x 150 bp paired-end reads. In the authors' own workflow: Demultiplexing of reads and collapsing into UMI-guided consensus sequences were performed with migec v1.2.7. With mixcr v2.1.11, UMI consensuses were aligned to TRA and TRB V and J templates and assembled into clonotypes. Clonotypes were classified as expanded or contracted when called significant by both edgeR and NoisET, with noise models trained on biological replicates. For edgeR calls, the thresholds were a false discovery rate-adjusted p below 0.01 and a log2 fold-change of 1. As an exploratory analysis of dynamics, PCA with hierarchical clustering was applied to max-normalized trajectories of the 1000 most abundant clonotypes. The CD4 or CD8 phenotype of responding clones was assigned using the separately sequenced CD4+ and CD8+ repertoires. TCRdb reanalyzed the raw reads on its own, using fastp at Q25 for trimming and MiXCR for clone calling, and kept in-frame beta chains. Merged by CDR3 protein, the rows form single entries marked with the most common genes and DNA. None of the V and J calls come from the authors' own analysis; TCRdb made them. This sample gives 45,000 to 65,000 distinct CDR3 sequences in total; 9.3% of them show up just once. The leading ten clones occupy roughly 10% of the sample.

Its CDR3 holds 15 amino acids, cysteine through phenylalanine. The sequence is cut down to CDR3 DNA, 45 bases in frame from base 1. The germline V gene gives CDR1 as KGHDR and CDR2 as SFDVKD. Clipping removes 3 bases from V and 13 bases from J, with 7 as the unmatched junction base count. The V and J segments used are TRBV24-1 and TRBJ2-1, and 14 bases in between align with TRBD2. Material for sequencing was PBMCs or a T cell subset sorted from them (not recorded which). The source is an adult woman who had mild COVID-19 (a few samples of this study predate the infection). The sample titles of this study are shuffled in the database, so cell type and time point are left out; the donor was told from shared clones. Here is the DNA: TGTGCCACCAGTGATCCGGGACTAGCGGGAGTTGATCAGTTCTTC. Translated, this is CATSDPGLAGVDQFF.